This T cell receptor beta chain was profiled in a study of early T cells in non-severe SARS-CoV-2 infection. Each CDR3 protein gets one entry after TCRdb re-called the 5' RACE reads with MiXCR. The sample lists more than 20,000 distinct CDR3 sequences, less than 4.5% occurring once. This clonotype was recorded at least ten times. CDR1 SGHTA and CDR2 FQGNSA come from the germline V gene. The CDR3 runs to 13 residues. Trimming stripped 1 base from V and 7 bases from J, with 7 bases between. This clonotype was sampled from an adult who was a healthcare worker with PCR-confirmed SARS-CoV-2 infection or an uninfected control (not recorded which). Sequenced: whole blood. This chain connects TRBV7-2 to TRBJ1-4; D remains ambiguous. The CDR3 loop is CASSLEGGEKLFF. The CDR3 nucleotides read TGTGCCAGCAGCTTAGAGGGAGGTGAAAAACTGTTTTTT. Together with reference TRBV7-2 and TRBJ1-4, the CDR3 gives the full variable domain: GAGVSQSPSNKVTEKGKDVELRCDPISGHTALYWYRQSLGQGLEFLIYFQGNSAPDKSGLPSDRFSAERTGGSVSTLTIQRTQQEDSAVYLCASSLEGGEKLFFGSGTQLSVL.